The 17 T cell receptor beta chains below all came from one sample that was sequenced in a study of cytomegalovirus exposure and HLA in healthy donors. TCRdb keeps only in-frame clones here, not all; method: immunoSEQ multiplex PCR. Of under 250,000 clones in the sample, around 78% were seen once. Sequencing used PBMCs. These receptors originate from a woman under 30 in good health and CMV-seronegative.

This clone was recorded once. The V gene is TRBV6-6, the J gene TRBJ2-7; D not resolved. Germline CDR1 is MNHNY and CDR2 is SVGAGI (reference sequence). V was trimmed by 2 bases and J by 4 bases, leaving 15 bases between them. The CDR3 contains 15 residues. The CDR3 spells CASSYLPGPGYEQYF. In nucleotides, the CDR3 is TGTGCCAGCAGTTACCTCCCCGGCCCCGGATACGAGCAGTACTTC.

The J gene is TRBJ1-2, the V gene TRBV19, with 8 bases aligning to TRBD1. Germline V gene lookup returns CDR1 LNHDA and CDR2 SQIVND (reference sequence). The CDR3 is 15 residues long. The J segment lost 8 bases and the V segment lost 4 bases, leaving 12 bases of the junction unmatched. The CDR3 nucleotides are TGTGCCAGTAGTAACGAGGCAGGGGGACAGGAGGGCTACACCTTC. This translates into CASSNEAGGQEGYTF.

This chain connects TRBV5-1 to TRBJ2-1; possibly TRBD1 or TRBD2 for D (6 bases each). The V gene's germline CDR1 is SGHRS and CDR2 YFSETQ. The CDR3 loop spans 16 amino acids. The V end was cut by 4 bases, the J end by 3 bases, with 17 bases between. CDR3 amino acids: CASSPAGGLIYNEQFF. The CDR3 nucleotides are TGCGCCAGCAGCCCGGCCGGGGGCCTTATCTACAATGAGCAGTTCTTC.

The chain joins TRBV5-1 to TRBJ2-1; 7 bases map to TRBD2. Germline V lookup: CDR1 SGHRS, CDR2 YFSETQ. Trimming cost V 0 bases and J 8 bases; bases outside gene matches: 8. This CDR3 has 15 amino acids. CDR3 sequence reads: CASSLVVPGGHEQFF. As DNA, the CDR3 is TGCGCCAGCAGCTTGGTGGTCCCGGGAGGTCATGAGCAGTTCTTC.

V is TRBV25-1 and J is TRBJ2-1; 11 nucleotides line up with TRBD2. This CDR3 comprises 16 residues. The ends lost 7 bases at V and 9 bases at J; junction bases unmatched: 14. Germline lookup yields CDR1 MGHDK and CDR2 SYGVNS. The CDR3: CASNFPTSGRGGEQFF. In nucleotides, the CDR3 is TGTGCCAGCAATTTCCCCACTAGCGGGAGAGGGGGTGAGCAGTTCTTC. The full variable domain, rest sourced from reference TRBV25-1 and TRBJ2-1, is EADIYQTPRYLVIGTGKKITLECSQTMGHDKMYWYQQDPGMELHLIHYSYGVNSTEKGDLSSESTVSRIRTEHFPLTLESARPSHTSQYLCASNFPTSGRGGEQFFGPGTRLTVL.

This clone was detected only a few times. V is TRBV25-1 and J is TRBJ2-1, with D perhaps matching TRBD1 or TRBD2 (7 bases each). V was cut by 5 bases and J by 7 bases, with 18 bases left in between. This CDR3 has 15 amino acids. CDR1 MGHDK and CDR2 SYGVNS come from the germline V gene. CDR3: CASSWARGGLNEQFF. The CDR3 DNA reads as TGTGCCAGCAGTTGGGCCAGGGGGGGGTTGAATGAGCAGTTCTTC.

This sequence joins TRBV6-1 and TRBJ2-7, with 9 bases fitting TRBD2. With V trimmed by 0 bases and J by 7 bases, 10 bases remained unmatched. The CDR3 is 16 residues long. Germline values: CDR1 MNHNS, CDR2 SASEGT. The CDR3, as DNA: TGTGCCAGCAGTGAAGCAAGGCTAGCGGGGAGAGAAGAGCAGTACTTC. This sequence encodes CASSEARLAGREEQYF.

J is TRBJ2-2 and V is TRBV6-6; D is ambiguous. Germline CDR1 reads MNHNY; CDR2 reads SVGAGI (reference sequence). Trimming removed 4 bases from V and 5 bases from J, with 8 bases in between. The CDR3 consists of 13 residues. CDR3 nucleotides: TGTGCCAGCAGTTCCTGGGGAACCGGGGAGCTGTTTTTT. It translates to CASSSWGTGELFF.

The chain links TRBV12-5 to TRBJ1-4; 10 bases match TRBD1. This CDR3 spans 15 amino acids. V gave up 2 bases and J gave up 7 bases; unmatched junction bases: 4. Germline V gene data show CDR1 as LGHNT and CDR2 as FRNRAP. Here the CDR3 DNA reads TGTGCTAGTGGTTTGTCGACAGGGGGCGGTGAAAAACTGTTTTTT. Translated, it gives CASGLSTGGGEKLFF.

The J gene is TRBJ2-2, the V gene TRBV27; 7 bases fit TRBD1. V dropped 6 bases and J dropped 4; count of bases not matched to a gene: 8. Germline assignment: CDR1 MNHEY and CDR2 SMNVEV (reference sequence). CDR3 length: 15 residues. Here the CDR3 reads CASSFTGVGTGELFF. In DNA, the CDR3 is TGTGCCAGCAGCTTTACAGGGGTCGGCACCGGGGAGCTGTTTTTT.

V is TRBV9 and J is TRBJ2-3; tentatively, D is TRBD1 (5 bases). CDR1 and CDR2 from the germline V gene are SGDLS and YYNGEE. The CDR3 totals 15 residues. V lost 4 bases and J 0 bases, leaving 12 bases between the germline ends. This chain's CDR3 is CASSSHPGSTDTQYF. The CDR3 DNA reads as TGTGCCAGCAGCTCCCATCCAGGGAGCACAGATACGCAGTATTTT.

Only one count was recorded for this clone. The J gene is TRBJ1-1, the V gene TRBV2; D ambiguous. Looked up from germline, CDR1 is SNHLY and CDR2 is FYNNEI. Trimming took 3 bases from V and 6 from J, leaving 11 bases between them. The CDR3 has 13 residues. CDR3: CASSDRSKPEAFF. CDR3 nucleotide sequence: TGTGCCAGCAGTGATCGGTCAAAGCCTGAAGCTTTCTTT.

The CDR3 sequence: CASSIGRGNTEAFF. The CDR3 DNA sequence: TGTGCCAGTAGTATAGGCAGGGGGAACACTGAAGCTTTCTTT. V usage is TRBV19 and J usage is TRBJ1-1; D perhaps matches TRBD1 (6 bases). The ends were cut back, 1 base at V and 1 base at J, with 7 bases in the middle. There are 14 residues in the CDR3. Germline CDR1 and CDR2: LNHDA and SQIVND (reference sequence).

Of note for this clone: The identical CDR3 is also encoded by other nucleotide sequences in the sample. The genes are TRBV5-1 and TRBJ2-7, with 7 bases lining up with TRBD1. The germline V gene has CDR1 SGHRS and CDR2 YFSETQ. The ends lost 4 bases at V and 0 bases at J; junction bases unmatched: 4. The CDR3 sequence is 14 residues long. The CDR3 region is CASSLQGISYEQYF. DNA for the CDR3: TGCGCCAGCAGCCTACAGGGGATCTCCTACGAGCAGTACTTC.

V usage is TRBV7-8 and J usage is TRBJ2-3, with TRBD2 matching over 13 bases. The V gene end was trimmed by 5 bases and the J gene end by 3 bases; junction bases not matched to a gene: 5. The CDR3 sequence is 16 residues long. CDR1 and CDR2 from the germline V gene are SGHVS and FQNEAQ. CDR3 residues: CASSIGLAGVTDTQYF. CDR3 nucleotides: TGTGCCAGCAGCATCGGACTAGCGGGAGTGACAGATACGCAGTATTTT. The complete variable domain, with remaining parts taken from reference TRBV7-8 and TRBJ2-3, reads GAGVSQSPRYKVAKRGQDVALRCDPISGHVSLFWYQQALGQGPEFLTYFQNEAQLDKSGLPSDRFFAERPEGSVSTLKIQRTQQEDSAVYLCASSIGLAGVTDTQYFGPGTRLTVL.

The CDR3 region has the DNA TGCGCCAGCAGCCCCCACGAGAAGGGGGCGCGCGATGGCTACACCTTC. It yields the protein CASSPHEKGARDGYTF. The rearrangement joins TRBV4-1 to TRBJ1-2; TRBD1 matches 7 bases. Per germline, CDR1 MGHRA and CDR2 YSYEKL. The J segment lost 6 bases and the V segment lost 4 bases, leaving 14 bases of the junction unmatched. The CDR3 sequence is 16 residues long.

This chain connects TRBV9 to TRBJ2-3, with D hard to call. V was clipped by 4 bases and J by 2 bases, with 17 bases between them. The CDR3 contains 16 residues. CDR1 SGDLS and CDR2 YYNGEE come from the germline V gene. The CDR3 DNA reads as TGTGCCAGCAGCCCGCCCGGCCTATCTACCACAGATACGCAGTATTTT. Translation: CASSPPGLSTTDTQYF.